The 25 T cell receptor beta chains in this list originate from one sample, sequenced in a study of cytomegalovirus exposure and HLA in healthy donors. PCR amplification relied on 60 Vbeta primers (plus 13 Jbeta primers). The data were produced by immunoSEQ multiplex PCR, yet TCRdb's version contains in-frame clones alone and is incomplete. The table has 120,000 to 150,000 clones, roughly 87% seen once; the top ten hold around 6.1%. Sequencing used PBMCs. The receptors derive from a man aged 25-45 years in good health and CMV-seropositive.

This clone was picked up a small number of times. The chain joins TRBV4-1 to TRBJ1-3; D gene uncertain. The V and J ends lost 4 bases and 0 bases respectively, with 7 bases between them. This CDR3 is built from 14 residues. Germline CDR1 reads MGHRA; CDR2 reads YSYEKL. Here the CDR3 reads CASSLPSSGNTIYF. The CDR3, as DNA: TGCGCCAGCAGCCTACCTAGCTCTGGAAACACCATATATTTT.

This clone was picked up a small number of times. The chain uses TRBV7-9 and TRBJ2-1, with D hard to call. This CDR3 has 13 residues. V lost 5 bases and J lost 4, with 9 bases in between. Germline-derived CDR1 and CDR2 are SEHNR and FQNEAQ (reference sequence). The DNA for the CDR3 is TGTGCCAGCAGCCTCGCGACTTACAATGAGCAGTTCTTC. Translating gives CASSLATYNEQFF.

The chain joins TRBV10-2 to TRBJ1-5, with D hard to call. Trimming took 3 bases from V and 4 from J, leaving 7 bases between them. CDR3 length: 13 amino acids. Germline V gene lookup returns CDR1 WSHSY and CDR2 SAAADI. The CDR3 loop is CASSDTGNQPQHF. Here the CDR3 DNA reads TGCGCCAGCAGTGATACGGGAAATCAGCCCCAGCATTTT.

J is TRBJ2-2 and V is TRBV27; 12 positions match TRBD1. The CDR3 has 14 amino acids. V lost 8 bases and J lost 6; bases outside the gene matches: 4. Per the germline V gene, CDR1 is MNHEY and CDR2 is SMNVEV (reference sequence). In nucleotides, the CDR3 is TGTGCCAGCTGGGACAGGGGGCTAGCCGGGGAGCTGTTTTTT. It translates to CASWDRGLAGELFF.

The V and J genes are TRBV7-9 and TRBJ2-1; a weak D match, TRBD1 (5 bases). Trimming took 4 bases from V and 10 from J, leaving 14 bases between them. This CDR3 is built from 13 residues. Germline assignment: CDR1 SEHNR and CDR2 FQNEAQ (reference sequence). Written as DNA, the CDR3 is TGTGCCAGCAGCTACAGACAGCTTGGAGAGCAGTTCTTC. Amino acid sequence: CASSYRQLGEQFF. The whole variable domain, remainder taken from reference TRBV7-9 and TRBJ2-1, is DTGVSQNPRHKITKRGQNVTFRCDPISEHNRLYWYRQTLGQGPEFLTYFQNEAQLEKSRLLSDRFSAERPKGSFSTLEIQRTEQGDSAMYLCASSYRQLGEQFFGPGTRLTVL.

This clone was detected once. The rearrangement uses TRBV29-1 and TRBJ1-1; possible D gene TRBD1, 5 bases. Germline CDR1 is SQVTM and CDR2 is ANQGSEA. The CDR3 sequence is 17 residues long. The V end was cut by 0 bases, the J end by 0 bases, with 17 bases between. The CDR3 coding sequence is TGCAGCGTTGAAGATAAACGTTGGGGCATCTTGAACACTGAAGCTTTCTTT. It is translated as CSVEDKRWGILNTEAFF.

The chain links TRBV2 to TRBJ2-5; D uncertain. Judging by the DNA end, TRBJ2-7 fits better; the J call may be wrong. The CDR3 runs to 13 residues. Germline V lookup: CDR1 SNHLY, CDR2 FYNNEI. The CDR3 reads CASSETYGFEQYF. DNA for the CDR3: TGTGCCAGCAGTGAGACTTACGGGTTCGAGCAGTACTTC.

The CDR3, as DNA: TGTGCCAGTAGTACTGGACACGTAAGCTCCTACGAGCAGTACTTC. Translation: CASSTGHVSSYEQYF. The chain carries TRBV19 and TRBJ2-7; tentatively, D is TRBD1 (5 bases). The V end lost 4 bases, the J end lost 0 bases, and 13 bases lay between the germline ends. This CDR3 spans 15 amino acids. CDR1 is LNHDA, CDR2 SQIVND, per germline (reference sequence).

CDR3: CASTGTARGETQYF. CDR3 nucleotide sequence: TGTGCCAGTACGGGGACAGCCCGGGGGGAGACCCAGTACTTC. V usage is TRBV19 and J usage is TRBJ2-5; D is perhaps TRBD1 (7 bases). This CDR3 is built from 14 residues. In germline, CDR1 is LNHDA, CDR2 SQIVND (reference sequence). Deletions cut 7 bases from V and 5 bases from J, with 17 bases between.

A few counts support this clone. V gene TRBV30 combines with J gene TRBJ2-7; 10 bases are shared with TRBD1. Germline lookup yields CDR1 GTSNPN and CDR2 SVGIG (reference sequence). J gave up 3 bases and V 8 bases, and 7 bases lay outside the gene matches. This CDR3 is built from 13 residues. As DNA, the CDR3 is TGTGCCCATACCCGGGACAGGGGCTACGAGCAGTACTTC. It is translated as CAHTRDRGYEQYF. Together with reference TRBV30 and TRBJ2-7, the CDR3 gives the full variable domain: SQTIHQWPATLVQPVGSPLSLECTVEGTSNPNLYWYRQAAGRGLQLLFYSVGIGQISSEVPQNLSASRPQDRQFILSSKKLLLSDSGFYLCAHTRDRGYEQYFGPGTRLTVT.

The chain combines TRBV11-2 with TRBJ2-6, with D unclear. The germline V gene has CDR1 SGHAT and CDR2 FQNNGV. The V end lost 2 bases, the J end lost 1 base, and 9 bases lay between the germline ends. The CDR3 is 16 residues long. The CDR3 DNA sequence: TGTGCCAGCAGCTTAACGGGTTCTTCTGGGGCCAACGTCCTGACTTTC. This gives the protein CASSLTGSSGANVLTF.

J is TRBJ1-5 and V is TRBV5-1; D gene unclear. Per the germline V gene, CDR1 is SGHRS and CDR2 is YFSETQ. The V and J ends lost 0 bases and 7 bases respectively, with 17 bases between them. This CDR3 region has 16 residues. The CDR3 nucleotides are TGCGCCAGCAGCTTGGAGGCGGGCGGGAGTAACCAGCCCCAGCATTTT. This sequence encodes CASSLEAGGSNQPQHF.

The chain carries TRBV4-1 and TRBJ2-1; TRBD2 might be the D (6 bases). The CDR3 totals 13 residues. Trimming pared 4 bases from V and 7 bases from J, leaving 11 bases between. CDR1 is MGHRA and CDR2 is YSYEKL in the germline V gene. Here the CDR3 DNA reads TGCGCCAGCAGCCCCCCGGAGGGGAATGAGCAGTTCTTC. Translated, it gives CASSPPEGNEQFF.

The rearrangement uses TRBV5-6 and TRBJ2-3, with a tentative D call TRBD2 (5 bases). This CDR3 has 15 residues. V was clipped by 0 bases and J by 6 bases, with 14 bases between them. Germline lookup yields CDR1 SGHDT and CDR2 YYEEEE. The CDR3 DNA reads TGTGCCAGCAGCTTGGTGGCGGGCGGTGGTGATACGCAGTATTTT. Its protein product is CASSLVAGGGDTQYF.

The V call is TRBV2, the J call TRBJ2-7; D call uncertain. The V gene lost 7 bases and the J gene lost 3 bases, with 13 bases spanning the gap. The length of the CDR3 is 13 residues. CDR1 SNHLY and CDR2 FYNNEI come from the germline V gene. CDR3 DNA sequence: TGTGCCAGCATTCCCAGACTGAACTACGAGCAGTACTTC. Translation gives CASIPRLNYEQYF.

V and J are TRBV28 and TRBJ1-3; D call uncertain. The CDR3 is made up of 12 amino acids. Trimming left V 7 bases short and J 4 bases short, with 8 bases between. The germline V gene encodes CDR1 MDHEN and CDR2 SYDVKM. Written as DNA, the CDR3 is TGTGCCAGCACTCTAGCCGGAAACACCATATATTTT. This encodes CASTLAGNTIYF.

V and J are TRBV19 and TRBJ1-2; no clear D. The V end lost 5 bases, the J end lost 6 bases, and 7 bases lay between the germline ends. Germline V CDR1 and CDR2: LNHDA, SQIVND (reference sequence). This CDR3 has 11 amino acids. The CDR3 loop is CASSAQNGYTF. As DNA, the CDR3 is TGTGCCAGTAGTGCTCAGAATGGCTACACCTTC.

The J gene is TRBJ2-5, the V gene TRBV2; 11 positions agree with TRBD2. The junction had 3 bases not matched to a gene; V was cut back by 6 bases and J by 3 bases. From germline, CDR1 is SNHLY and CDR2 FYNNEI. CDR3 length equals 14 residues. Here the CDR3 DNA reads TGTGCCAGCAGATCGACTAGCGGGAAAGAGACCCAGTACTTC. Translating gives CASRSTSGKETQYF.

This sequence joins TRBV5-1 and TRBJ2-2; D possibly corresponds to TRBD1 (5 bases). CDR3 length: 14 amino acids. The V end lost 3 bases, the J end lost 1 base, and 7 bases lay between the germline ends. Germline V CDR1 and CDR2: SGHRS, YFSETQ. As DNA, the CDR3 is TGCGCCAGCAGCTCCGGACAGAACACCGGGGAGCTGTTTTTT. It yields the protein CASSSGQNTGELFF.

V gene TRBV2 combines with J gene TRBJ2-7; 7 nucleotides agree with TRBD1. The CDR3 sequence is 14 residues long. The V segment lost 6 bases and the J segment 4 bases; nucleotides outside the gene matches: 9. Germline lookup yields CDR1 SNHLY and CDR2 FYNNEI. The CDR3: CASRPQGDKYEQYF. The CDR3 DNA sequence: TGTGCCAGCAGGCCTCAGGGGGATAAGTACGAGCAGTACTTC.

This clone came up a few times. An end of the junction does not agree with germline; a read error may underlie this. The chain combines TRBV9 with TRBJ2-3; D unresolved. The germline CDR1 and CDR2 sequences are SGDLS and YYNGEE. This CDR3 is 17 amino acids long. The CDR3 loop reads CASRVNPVEPSTDTQYF. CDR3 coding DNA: TGTGCCAGCCGCGTGAATCCCGTAGAGCCTAGCACAGATACGCAGTATTTT.

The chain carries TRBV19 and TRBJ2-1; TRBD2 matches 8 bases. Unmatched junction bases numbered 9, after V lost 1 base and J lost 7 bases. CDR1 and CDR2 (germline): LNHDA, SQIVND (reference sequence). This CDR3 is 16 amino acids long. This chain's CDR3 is CASSIGRIAGRNEQFF. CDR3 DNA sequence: TGTGCCAGTAGTATAGGGAGGATAGCGGGGCGAAATGAGCAGTTCTTC.

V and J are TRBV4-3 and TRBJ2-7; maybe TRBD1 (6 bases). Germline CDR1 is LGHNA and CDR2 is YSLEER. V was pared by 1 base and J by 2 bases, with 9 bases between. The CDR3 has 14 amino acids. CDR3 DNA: TGCGCCAGCAGCCAAGGCAGGGGTACCTACGAGCAGTACTTC. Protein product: CASSQGRGTYEQYF.

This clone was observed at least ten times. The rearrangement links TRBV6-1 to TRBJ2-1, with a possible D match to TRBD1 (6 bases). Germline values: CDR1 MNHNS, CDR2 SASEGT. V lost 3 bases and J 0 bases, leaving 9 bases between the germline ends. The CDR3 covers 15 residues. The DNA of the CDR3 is TGTGCCAGCAGTGATTTGACAGGCTCCTACAATGAGCAGTTCTTC. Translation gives CASSDLTGSYNEQFF.

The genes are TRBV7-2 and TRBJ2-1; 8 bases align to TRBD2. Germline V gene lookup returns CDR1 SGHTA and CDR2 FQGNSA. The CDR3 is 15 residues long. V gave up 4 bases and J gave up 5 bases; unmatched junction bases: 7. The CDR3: CASSSTGGGNNEQFF. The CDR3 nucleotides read TGTGCCAGCAGCTCAACCGGGGGGGGGAACAATGAGCAGTTCTTC.